These 2 T cell receptor beta chains share one sample of origin, sequenced in a study of cytomegalovirus exposure and HLA in healthy donors. The PCR was carried out with 60 Vbeta primers and 13 Jbeta primers. Generated by immunoSEQ multiplex PCR, the TCRdb table keeps only in-frame clones and is missing some. The sample lists hundreds of thousands of clones, around 73% occurring once. Sequenced material: PBMCs. The receptors derive from a male donor in good health and CMV-seronegative.

The rearrangement links TRBV9 to TRBJ1-3; tentatively, D is TRBD1 (6 bases). The CDR3 covers 16 residues. Per the germline V gene, CDR1 is SGDLS and CDR2 is YYNGEE. The V end lost 4 bases, the J end lost 0 bases, and 14 bases lay between the germline ends. CDR3 coding DNA: TGTGCCAGCAGCTCTACCACAGGGCACTCTGGAAACACCATATATTTT. Translating it yields CASSSTTGHSGNTIYF.

The rearrangement joins TRBV29-1 to TRBJ2-2, with 9 bases identical to TRBD2. Germline values: CDR1 SQVTM, CDR2 ANQGSEA. V shed 4 bases and J 4 bases; nucleotides not matched to a gene: 4. The CDR3 contains 14 residues. The CDR3 region has the DNA TGCAGCGTTGGACAACTAGCGGGCACCGGGGAGCTGTTTTTT. This encodes CSVGQLAGTGELFF.